This T cell receptor beta chain originates from a study of CD8+ T cells in alopecia areata. Study as a whole: Disease severity was quantified as SALT score of affected scalp area. Whole-study findings and limits: In blood and scalp, many expanded lesional clones persisted during tofacitinib. Scalp sequencing also captures normal skin's resident alphabeta T cells.

cDNA reverse transcribed from extracted RNA served as the sequencing template. Measured with immunoSEQ multiplex PCR; TCRdb has only the in-frame clones, and not every one. The sample yields around 97,000 clones, under 90% seen once. The treatment here: oral pan-JAK inhibitor, 5-10 mg twice daily. CDR1 and CDR2 from the germline V gene are MNHEY and SVGAGI. The CDR3 runs 15 residues. The ends were cut back, 4 bases at V and 0 bases at J, with 12 bases in the middle. Details on this clone: The antigen is unknown.

The rearrangement links TRBV6-5 to TRBJ1-2; D remains ambiguous. This TCR was sampled from a human donor with alopecia areata. Here the sequenced sample was CD8+ T cells sorted from blood, taken between weeks 30 and 35, from a patient treated with tofacitinib. The CDR3 reads CASSSDLNTNYGYTF. CDR3 coding DNA: TGTGCCAGCAGTTCAGATTTAAACACTAACTATGGCTACACCTTC.